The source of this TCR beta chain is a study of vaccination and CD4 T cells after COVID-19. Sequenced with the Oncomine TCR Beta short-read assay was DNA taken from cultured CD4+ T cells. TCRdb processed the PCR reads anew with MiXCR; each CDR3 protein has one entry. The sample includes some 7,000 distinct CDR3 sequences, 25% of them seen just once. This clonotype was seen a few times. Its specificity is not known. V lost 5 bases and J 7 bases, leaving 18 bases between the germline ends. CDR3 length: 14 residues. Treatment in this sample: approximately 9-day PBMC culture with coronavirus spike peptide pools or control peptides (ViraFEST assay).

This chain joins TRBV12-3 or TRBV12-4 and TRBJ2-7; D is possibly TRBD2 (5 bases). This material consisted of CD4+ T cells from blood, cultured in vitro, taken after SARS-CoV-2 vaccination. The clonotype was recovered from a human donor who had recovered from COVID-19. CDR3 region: CASSASGILGEQYF. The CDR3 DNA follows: TGTGCCAGCAGTGCCTCCGGGATCCTGGGTGAGCAGTACTTC.